This note documents a single T cell receptor beta chain sequence. The antigen remains unidentified. Per germline, CDR1 LGHNA and CDR2 YSLEER. V was trimmed by 0 bases and J by 7 bases, leaving 7 bases between them. The CDR3 has 12 residues. This sample is part of a study of shared clonotypes between healthy human individuals. Naive CD8 cells lacked CD45RO and underwent positive selection for CCR7, leaving out terminally differentiated effector memory CD45RA+ cells. Overall study results and limits: Rarefaction showed that sequencing of sorted subsets was incomplete (despite large depth).

Libraries were prepared by immunoSEQ multiplex PCR; TCRdb keeps only in-frame clonotypes and omits some of them. There are about 2.1 million clones in the sample; roughly 95% occur only once, and approximately 1.7% lies in the top ten. The TCR comes from a young man in good health. Some clones in this sample may be carry-over from other donors' samples. The sample was naive CD8+ T cells from PBMCs. The chain couples TRBV4-3 to TRBJ2-7; unclear D gene. The CDR3 DNA reads TGCGCCAGCAGCCAAGATCGGATGGAGCAGTACTTC. Protein product: CASSQDRMEQYF.